Shown below are 5 T cell receptor beta chains from a single sample sequenced in a study of blood T cell repertoires in COVID-19 (dated by TCRdb to about 2020). Library preparation was by the immunoSEQ multiplex PCR assay. TCRdb stores this immuneACCESS table with in-frame sequences only. Part of the clones is absent; in the studies checked, under half of the shortfall reflects unresolved V genes, and no reason is known for the rest. The sample table shows over 65,000 clones, and roughly 78% are seen once. Clones ranked in the top ten supply just over 35% of the sample. Sequencing input: peripheral blood. These receptors were taken from a man aged 55 to 70 with COVID-19, enrolled during active disease.

This clone was picked up a small number of times. V is TRBV2 and J is TRBJ2-3; 12 nucleotides align to TRBD2. Germline CDR1 is SNHLY and CDR2 is FYNNEI. V shed 6 bases and J 9 bases; nucleotides not matched to a gene: 13. The CDR3 is made up of 16 amino acids. The CDR3 bases are TGTGCCAGCAGCGTAGGAGGGACTAGCGGGCGGGGGACGCAGTATTTT. Residues: CASSVGGTSGRGTQYF.

The J gene is TRBJ2-7, the V gene TRBV5-8; D gene unclear. Germline lookup yields CDR1 SGHTS and CDR2 YDEGEE. Trimming took 7 bases from V and 6 from J, leaving 20 bases between them. This CDR3 contains 14 residues. The CDR3, as DNA: TGTGCCAGCTCTCTCGCTAGAAGTTCGGTCGAGCAGTACTTC. This encodes CASSLARSSVEQYF.

The chain employs TRBV27 and TRBJ1-2, with 7 bases fitting TRBD1. The CDR3 has 16 amino acids. Germline assignment: CDR1 MNHEY and CDR2 SMNVEV (reference sequence). V shed 6 bases, J shed 5 bases, and the junction held 15 bases outside the gene matches. The CDR3 is CASRGGRVSRTYGYTF. The CDR3 nucleotides read TGTGCCAGCAGAGGGGGCAGGGTGAGCCGAACGTATGGCTACACCTTC.

V usage is TRBV5-1 and J usage is TRBJ2-3, with TRBD1 matching 9 bases. J lost 1 base, V lost 8 bases, and 2 bases had no gene match. The CDR3 contains 13 residues. From germline, CDR1 is SGHRS and CDR2 YFSETQ. CDR3 in amino acids: CASRTGGTDTQYF. DNA for the CDR3: TGCGCCAGTAGGACAGGGGGCACAGATACGCAGTATTTT. Drawing the rest from reference TRBV5-1 and TRBJ2-3, the complete variable domain is KAGVTQTPRYLIKTRGQQVTLSCSPISGHRSVSWYQQTPGQGLQFLFEYFSETQRNKGNFPGRFSGRQFSNSRSEMNVSTLELGDSALYLCASRTGGTDTQYFGPGTRLTVL.

V usage is TRBV9 and J usage is TRBJ1-1; tentatively, D is TRBD1 (6 bases). This CDR3 has 14 residues. V dropped 4 bases and J dropped 6 bases, with 16 bases sitting between them. The germline CDR1 and CDR2 sequences are SGDLS and YYNGEE. The CDR3 region has the DNA TGTGCCAGCAGCCGCGAAGGGACAAGTTCTGAAGCTTTCTTT. Amino acid sequence: CASSREGTSSEAFF.